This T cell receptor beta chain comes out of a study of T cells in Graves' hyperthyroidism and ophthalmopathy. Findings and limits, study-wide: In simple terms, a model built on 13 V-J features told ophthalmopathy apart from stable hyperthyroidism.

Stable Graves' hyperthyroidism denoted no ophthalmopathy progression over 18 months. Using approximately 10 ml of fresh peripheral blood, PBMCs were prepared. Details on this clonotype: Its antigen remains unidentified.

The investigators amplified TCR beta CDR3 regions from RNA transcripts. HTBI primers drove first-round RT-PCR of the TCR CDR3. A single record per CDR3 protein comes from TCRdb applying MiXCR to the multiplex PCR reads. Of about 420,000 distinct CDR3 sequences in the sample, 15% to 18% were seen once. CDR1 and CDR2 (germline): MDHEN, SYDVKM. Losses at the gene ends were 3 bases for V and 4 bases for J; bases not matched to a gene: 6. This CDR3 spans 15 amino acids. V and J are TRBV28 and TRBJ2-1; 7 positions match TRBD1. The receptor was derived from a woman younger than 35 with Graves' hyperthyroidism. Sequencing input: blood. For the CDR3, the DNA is TGTGCCAGCAGTTTTAGGACAGGATTATACAATGAGCAGTTCTTC. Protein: CASSFRTGLYNEQFF. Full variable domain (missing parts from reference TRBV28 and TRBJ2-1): DVKVTQSSRYLVKRTGEKVFLECVQDMDHENMFWYRQDPGLGLRLIYFSYDVKMKEKGDIPEGYSVSREKKERFSLILESASTNQTSMYLCASSFRTGLYNEQFFGPGTRLTVL.